Shown below are 20 T cell receptor beta chains from a single sample sequenced in a study of low-dose radiotherapy and immunotherapy resistance in tumors. cDNA synthesis used a TRAV/TRBV-specific primer set for both chains. TCRs were put through 20 PCR cycles of amplification with Phusion. A constant-region primer and the V-primer adapter served as the primer pair. TCRdb reprocessed the reads with MiXCR, giving one entry per CDR3 protein. The sample includes 95,000 to 100,000 distinct CDR3 sequences, less than 25% of them seen just once. Time point indicated: after trial treatment. As to treatment: LDRT plus nivolumab, ipilimumab, low-dose cyclophosphamide and aspirin (RACIN trial). Here the sequenced sample was PBMCs, taken after low-dose radiotherapy plus immunotherapy. The receptors originated from a male donor with prostate cancer.

This clonotype turned up a few times. This chain connects TRBV30 to TRBJ1-3; TRBD1 is a possible D gene (6 bases). V lost 5 bases and J lost 2, with 19 bases in between. Per the germline V gene, CDR1 is GTSNPN and CDR2 is SVGIG (reference sequence). CDR3 length: 16 amino acids. CDR3 DNA sequence: TGTGCCTGGGCTTGGCCCTCGGGGGGCGCTGGAAACACCATATATTTT. Amino acid sequence: CAWAWPSGGAGNTIYF. Full variable domain (rest looked up from reference TRBV30 and TRBJ1-3): SQTIHQWPATLVQPVGSPLSLECTVEGTSNPNLYWYRQAAGRGLQLLFYSVGIGQISSEVPQNLSASRPQDRQFILSSKKLLLSDSGFYLCAWAWPSGGAGNTIYFGEGSWLTVV.

At least ten counts were recorded for this clonotype. V usage is TRBV18 and J usage is TRBJ2-5, with D possibly TRBD2 on 5 matching bases. The germline gives CDR1 KGHSH, CDR2 LQKENI. This CDR3 is 15 amino acids long. With 5 bases removed from V and 5 bases from J, the gap between germline ends came to 18 bases. The CDR3 sequence: CASSTRSLAGETQYF. The CDR3 DNA reads TGTGCCAGCTCAACCCGTTCCCTAGCCGGGGAGACCCAGTACTTC.

There are many counts of this clonotype. The chain combines TRBV9 with TRBJ2-7, with no clear D. The V gene lost 0 bases and the J gene lost 2 bases, with 12 bases spanning the gap. CDR1 is SGDLS and CDR2 is YYNGEE in the germline V gene. The CDR3 has 15 residues. The CDR3 here is CASSVDYGITYEQYF. In DNA form, the CDR3 reads TGTGCCAGCAGCGTAGACTATGGGATTACCTACGAGCAGTACTTC.

This clonotype was picked up many times. This sequence joins TRBV4-1 and TRBJ2-3, with 10 bases lining up with TRBD1. The V gene end was trimmed by 4 bases and the J gene end by 8 bases; junction bases not matched to a gene: 6. Germline loops: CDR1 MGHRA, CDR2 YSYEKL. The CDR3 is made up of 14 amino acids. CDR3 region: CASSPGTGAATQYF. The CDR3 nucleotides are TGCGCCAGCAGCCCCGGGACAGGGGCTGCTACGCAGTATTTT.

This clonotype was picked up many times. The chain employs TRBV5-5 and TRBJ2-7, with 7 bases fitting TRBD2. CDR3 length: 13 residues. With 5 bases clipped from V and 3 bases from J, the junction kept 5 bases outside the gene matches. Looked up from germline, CDR1 is SGHKS and CDR2 is YYEKEE (reference sequence). The CDR3 nucleotides read TGTGCCAGCAGTACGACTAGCCTCTACGAGCAGTACTTC. The encoded protein is CASSTTSLYEQYF.

About this clonotype: The junction does not match germline at one end; this may be a read error. The chain couples TRBV5-6 to TRBJ1-2, with D perhaps matching TRBD1 (5 bases). The CDR3 contains 13 residues. Germline lookup yields CDR1 SGHDT and CDR2 YYEEEE. CDR3: CASTLGRVSSYTF. DNA of the CDR3: TGTGCCAGCACCTTGGGGCGGGTTAGCAGCTACACCTTC.

The chain carries TRBV4-1 and TRBJ1-6; D not certain. Germline CDR1 is MGHRA and CDR2 is YSYEKL. This CDR3 contains 12 residues. V lost 2 bases, J lost 9 bases, and 5 bases lay in between. This CDR3 is CASSQPGSPLHF. The CDR3 coding sequence is TGCGCCAGCAGCCAACCCGGTTCACCCCTCCACTTT.

This clonotype was observed a handful of times. This sequence joins TRBV16 and TRBJ1-2; unclear D gene. V dropped 2 bases and J dropped 2 bases, with 12 bases sitting between them. Looked up from germline, CDR1 is KGHSY and CDR2 is FQNENV. The CDR3 extends over 15 amino acids. CDR3 residues: CASSQSHRLNYGYTF. The CDR3 bases are TGTGCCAGCAGCCAAAGTCATAGGTTAAACTATGGCTACACCTTC.

J is TRBJ2-1 and V is TRBV6-4, with 11 bases that match TRBD1. There are 15 residues in the CDR3. J lost 8 bases, V lost 5 bases, and 8 bases had no gene match. Germline assignment: CDR1 MRHNA and CDR2 SNTAGT. CDR3 sequence (DNA): TGTGCCAGCAGTCTCGGACAGGGGGCTAGTCATGAGCAGTTCTTC. Its protein is CASSLGQGASHEQFF.

The J gene is TRBJ1-5, the V gene TRBV10-3; perhaps TRBD1 as D (5 bases). The CDR3 runs 12 residues. Germline-derived CDR1 and CDR2 are ENHRY and SYGVKD. Trimming took off 10 bases at V and 3 bases at J, with 10 bases between the two ends. The CDR3 is CATGGYNQPQHF. The CDR3 nucleotides are TGTGCCACCGGGGGTTACAATCAGCCCCAGCATTTT.

V usage is TRBV6-2 or TRBV6-3 and J usage is TRBJ1-1, with TRBD1 identical over 8 bases. The CDR3 extends over 14 amino acids. The V gene's germline CDR1 is MNHEY and CDR2 SVGEGT. V dropped 6 bases and J dropped 6; count of bases not matched to a gene: 9. DNA of the CDR3: TGTGCCAGCAGCCAGTGGACAGGGAAGCCTGAAGCTTTCTTT. This codes for CASSQWTGKPEAFF.

This clonotype was counted many times. V is TRBV27 and J is TRBJ1-6, with a possible D match to TRBD1 (5 bases). CDR1 and CDR2 (germline): MNHEY, SMNVEV (reference sequence). The CDR3 runs to 14 residues. V was pared by 6 bases and J by 7 bases, with 13 bases between. The DNA for the CDR3 is TGTGCCAGCAGCCCCCCTTGGGGGAATTCACCCCTCCACTTT. Translation: CASSPPWGNSPLHF.

This clonotype was recorded at least ten times. The chain combines TRBV11-1 with TRBJ2-1; D not certain. Per germline, CDR1 SGHAT and CDR2 FQDESV (reference sequence). V shed 1 base and J shed 4 bases, with 5 bases lying between them. This CDR3 contains 13 residues. The CDR3 DNA sequence: TGTGCCAGCAGCTTAGACCGGTACAATGAGCAGTTCTTC. Protein: CASSLDRYNEQFF.

This clonotype was seen ten or more times. The chain links TRBV2 to TRBJ1-2; TRBD1 aligns across 8 bases. The CDR3 contains 14 residues. V shed 8 bases, J shed 1 base, and the junction held 6 bases outside the gene matches. CDR1 is SNHLY, CDR2 FYNNEI, per germline. CDR3 bases: TGTGCCAGCCGGGGACAGGCGATTAACTATGGCTACACCTTC. Amino acids: CASRGQAINYGYTF.

The chain links TRBV18 to TRBJ2-1; 11 bases are shared with TRBD2. The CDR3 consists of 17 residues. The V gene's germline CDR1 is KGHSH and CDR2 LQKENI. The trim removed 6 bases at V and 10 bases at J, leaving 17 bases unmatched. The CDR3 reads CASSPISGLAGGFEQFF. CDR3 bases: TGTGCCAGCTCCCCCATCTCCGGGCTAGCGGGAGGTTTCGAGCAGTTCTTC.

A note on this clonotype: Given a much more abundant clone one base away, this may be a read error. This chain uses TRBV7-9 with TRBJ1-2; a weak D match, TRBD1 (6 bases). Trimming removed 5 bases at V and 1 base at J, with 17 bases between. Germline CDR1 reads SEHNR; CDR2 reads FQNEAQ (reference sequence). The CDR3 sequence is 16 residues long. CDR3 sequence (DNA): TGTGCCAGCAGCCCAGGGGTGGCACACCTTAACTATGGCTACACCTTC. Translated, it gives CASSPGVAHLNYGYTF. Looking up the rest from reference TRBV7-9 and TRBJ1-2 gives the full variable domain: DTGVSQNPRHKITKRGQNVTFRCDPISEHNRLYWYRQTLGQGPEFLTYFQNEAQLEKSRLLSDRFSAERPKGSFSTLEIQRTEQGDSAMYLCASSPGVAHLNYGYTFGSGTRLTVV.

Concerning this clonotype itself: This likely came from a read error, as a far larger clone is one base away. The chain is built from TRBV5-3 and TRBJ2-1; D unresolved. TRBV5-3 is recorded as an ORF, its role being uncertain. The CDR3 is 14 amino acids. V lost 8 bases and J 0 bases, leaving 12 bases between the germline ends. CDR3 in amino acids: CASSPERSYNEQFF. The CDR3 DNA sequence: TGTGCCAGCAGCCCAGAGCGCTCCTACAATGAGCAGTTCTTC.

This clonotype was counted ten times or more. The V gene is TRBV11-2, the J gene TRBJ2-1; perhaps TRBD1 as D (6 bases). Germline values: CDR1 SGHAT, CDR2 FQNNGV. Trimming stripped 2 bases from V and 8 bases from J, with 19 bases between. The CDR3 has 16 amino acids. The CDR3, as DNA: TGTGCCAGCAGCTTAAGCCTGAAGGGGGTGGTCCATGAGCAGTTCTTC. It yields the protein CASSLSLKGVVHEQFF.

This clonotype was picked up many times. V usage is TRBV18 and J usage is TRBJ2-5; 10 nucleotides line up with TRBD1. Trimming removed 3 bases from V and 2 bases from J; junction bases left unmatched: 3. The CDR3 runs 15 residues. CDR1 KGHSH and CDR2 LQKENI come from the germline V gene. Here the CDR3 DNA reads TGTGCCAGCTCACCGGGGGACAGGGGACAAGAGACCCAGTACTTC. Its translation is CASSPGDRGQETQYF.

This clonotype was found many times. V gene TRBV14 combines with J gene TRBJ2-2, with unresolved D. Germline V CDR1 and CDR2: SGHDN, FVKESK. The CDR3 length is 16 residues. Trimming took off 1 base at V and 2 bases at J, with 11 bases between the two ends. The CDR3 DNA follows: TGTGCCAGCAGCCAAGTGTCCAGCTACAACACCGGGGAGCTGTTTTTT. The encoded protein is CASSQVSSYNTGELFF. The full variable domain, its missing parts supplied by reference TRBV14 and TRBJ2-2, is EAGVTQFPSHSVIEKGQTVTLRCDPISGHDNLYWYRRVMGKEIKFLLHFVKESKQDESGMPNNRFLAERTGGTYSTLKVQPAELEDSGVYFCASSQVSSYNTGELFFGEGSRLTVL.